The clone carrying this TCR beta chain turned up a few times. These data belong to a study of graft-versus-host responses after intestinal transplantation. General observations from the study: Recipient marrow harbored GvH clones, some of which surfaced first in ileum or blood.

The CDR3 length is 14 residues. Deletions cut 4 bases from V and 0 bases from J, with 9 bases between. Looked up from germline, CDR1 is MNHEY and CDR2 is SVGAGI. Clones were read by immunoSEQ multiplex PCR, and TCRdb kept only the in-frame ones, dropping some. Of tens of thousands of clones listed, roughly two fifths are singletons. Responder cells labeled with CFSE (roughly 200,000) were co-plated with irradiated stimulator cells labeled with violet dye (roughly 200,000). V and J are TRBV6-5 and TRBJ1-1, with D possibly TRBD1 on 5 matching bases. The specimen comprised alloreactive CD8+ T cells from a mixed lymphocyte reaction culture, sampled before intestinal transplant. The subset denotes: CFSE-low proliferating T cells sorted from approximately six-day pre-transplant mixed lymphocyte reaction (GvH or HvG direction). This clonotype was sampled from a human patient who received an intestinal transplant. CDR3 in amino acids: CASSLGVLNTEAFF. The CDR3 bases are TGTGCCAGCAGTTTAGGGGTCCTGAACACTGAAGCTTTCTTT.